A single sample gave rise to the 27 T cell receptor beta chains below, sequenced in a study of T-cell reconstitution after alpha-beta-depleted transplantation in children (dated by TCRdb to 2016 to 2017). Library generation was performed with PCR. The reads were generated on an Illumina HiSeq 2500. Molecular barcoding was employed in the preparation of TCR libraries, with unique molecular identifiers being used to normalize TCRbeta repertoire quantification. Through fastp at Q25 and MiXCR, TCRdb rebuilt clones from the public reads, retaining in-frame beta chains. Each entry is one CDR3 protein sequence, shown with its most common DNA and genes. Counted in this sample were hundreds of thousands of distinct CDR3 sequences; more than 15% of them appeared once. Of the sample, 43% falls within the top ten clones. The treatment or condition label corresponds to: allogeneic hematopoietic cell transplantation with graft depleted of TCRalphabeta T cells and CD19 B cells.

The source was PBMCs, mostly from graft donor cells, collected 360 days after TCRalphabeta/CD19-depleted stem cell transplant. The source is a male patient aged 2-10 years who had a stem cell transplant for acute lymphoblastic leukemia, so the T cells may come from the graft donor.

The J gene is TRBJ2-1, the V gene TRBV5-1, with 12 nucleotides matching TRBD2. V lost 4 bases to trimming and J lost 8 bases; unmatched junction nucleotides: 10. The CDR3 runs 16 residues. Germline V gene lookup returns CDR1 SGHRS and CDR2 YFSETQ. The CDR3: CASSATLAGGLDEQFF. The CDR3, as DNA: TGCGCCAGCAGCGCGACCCTAGCGGGGGGGTTGGATGAGCAGTTCTTC.

This clonotype was counted between two and nine times. This chain's CDR3 is CASSPAGGRPSAYNEQFF. CDR3 nucleotides: TGTGCCAGCAGCCCTGCTGGGGGACGGCCAAGCGCCTACAATGAGCAGTTCTTC. The chain couples TRBV14 to TRBJ2-1; D may be TRBD1 or TRBD2 (5 bases each). The CDR3 consists of 18 residues. Germline CDR1 and CDR2: SGHDN and FVKESK. The V end was cut by 4 bases, the J end by 2 bases, with 21 bases between. Full variable domain (remainder filled in from reference TRBV14 and TRBJ2-1): EAGVTQFPSHSVIEKGQTVTLRCDPISGHDNLYWYRRVMGKEIKFLLHFVKESKQDESGMPNNRFLAERTGGTYSTLKVQPAELEDSGVYFCASSPAGGRPSAYNEQFFGPGTRLTVL.

The rearrangement joins TRBV18 to TRBJ2-7; D possibly corresponds to TRBD1 (6 bases). There are 11 residues in the CDR3. Germline V CDR1 and CDR2: KGHSH, LQKENI. Trimming took off 8 bases at V and 5 bases at J, with 10 bases between the two ends. This CDR3 reads CASAEGDEQYF. In DNA, the CDR3 is TGTGCCAGCGCCGAGGGGGACGAGCAGTACTTC.

The chain couples TRBV12-3 or TRBV12-4 to TRBJ2-2, with 7 nucleotides matching TRBD2. The CDR3 is 16 amino acids. The V and J ends lost 7 bases and 1 base, in that order; junction bases with no gene match: 9. The DNA of the CDR3 is TGTGCCAGCACCACACGGCGGGGGAAGAACACCGGGGAGCTGTTTTTT. Translation: CASTTRRGKNTGELFF.

This clonotype has only a few counts. One end of the junction fails to match germline, which may point to a read error. The rearrangement links TRBV20-1 to TRBJ2-7, with 10 bases fitting TRBD2. CDR3 length: 16 residues. The germline V gene has CDR1 DFQATT and CDR2 SNEGSKA (reference sequence). The CDR3 region is CCARDPVGTSVYEQYF. The CDR3 region has the DNA TGCTGTGCTAGAGATCCAGTAGGGACTAGCGTCTACGAGCAGTACTTC.

The V gene is TRBV20-1, the J gene TRBJ2-1; D is perhaps TRBD2 (6 bases). V lost 3 bases, J lost 5 bases, and 20 bases lay in between. The germline V gene encodes CDR1 DFQATT and CDR2 SNEGSKA (reference sequence). CDR3 length: 16 residues. The CDR3 is CSASFRVAWEDNEQFF. The DNA of the CDR3 is TGCAGTGCTAGTTTTAGAGTAGCCTGGGAGGACAATGAGCAGTTCTTC.

This clonotype turned up a few times. The CDR3 sequence is CASSLGQGGVYYEQYF. In DNA, the CDR3 is TGTGCCAGCAGCTTGGGACAGGGGGGAGTCTACTACGAGCAGTACTTC. The gene calls are TRBV7-6 and TRBJ2-7, with 11 bases lining up with TRBD1. With 3 bases clipped from V and 3 bases from J, the junction kept 7 bases outside the gene matches. Germline V CDR1 and CDR2: SGHVS, FNYEAQ. The CDR3 length is 16 residues. Variable domain in full (rest from reference TRBV7-6 and TRBJ2-7): GAGVSQSPRYKVTKRGQDVALRCDPISGHVSLYWYRQALGQGPEFLTYFNYEAQQDKSGLPNDRFSAERPEGSISTLTIQRTEQRDSAMYRCASSLGQGGVYYEQYFGPGTRLTVT.

The chain links TRBV28 to TRBJ2-7; D is perhaps TRBD1 (7 bases). The CDR3 consists of 16 residues. Germline CDR1 and CDR2: MDHEN and SYDVKM. Trimming took off 4 bases at V and 3 bases at J, with 19 bases between the two ends. CDR3 sequence (DNA): TGTGCCAGCAGTTCGCCTACGACAGGGACTTACTACGAGCAGTACTTC. Its translation: CASSSPTTGTYYEQYF.

This clonotype was observed a handful of times. The CDR3 DNA follows: TGCAGCGTTGGGGCCAGGTCCTCCTACAATGAGCAGTTCTTC. This translates into CSVGARSSYNEQFF. The chain carries TRBV29-1 and TRBJ2-1; D gene ambiguous. Germline V gene data show CDR1 as SQVTM and CDR2 as ANQGSEA. The CDR3 sequence is 14 residues long. The V end was cut by 4 bases, the J end by 0 bases, with 10 bases between.

Concerning this clonotype itself: A much bigger clone sits one base away, suggesting this may be a read error. The chain has TRBV24-1 and TRBJ2-7; possible D gene TRBD1, 6 bases. Germline CDR1 reads KGHDR; CDR2 reads SFDVKD. This CDR3 has 15 residues. The V end lost 2 bases, the J end lost 6 bases, and 16 bases lay between the germline ends. The CDR3 sequence: CATSDSGGDSGEQYF. As DNA, the CDR3 is TGTGCCACCAGTGATTCTGGGGGCGACTCCGGCGAGCAGTACTTC.

The chain couples TRBV29-1 to TRBJ1-2, with unresolved D. Germline V gives CDR1 SQVTM, CDR2 ANQGSEA. The CDR3 runs 11 residues. Trimming took 3 bases from V and 4 from J, leaving 6 bases between them. For the CDR3, the DNA is TGCAGCGTTGACGGCCCCTATGGCTACACCTTC. Amino acids: CSVDGPYGYTF.

This clonotype was counted a few times. The chain recombines TRBV7-2 with TRBJ2-3; D is ambiguous. This CDR3 region has 15 residues. V was cut by 3 bases and J by 4 bases, with 14 bases left in between. Germline lookup yields CDR1 SGHTA and CDR2 FQGNSA. The CDR3 protein is CASSFTLKQSDTQYF. CDR3 in DNA: TGTGCCAGCAGCTTCACCCTTAAGCAGTCAGATACGCAGTATTTT.

A few counts support this clonotype. V and J are TRBV3-1 and TRBJ2-3; 7 bases agree with TRBD2. Losses at the gene ends were 5 bases for V and 4 bases for J; bases not matched to a gene: 15. Germline loops: CDR1 LGHDT, CDR2 YNNKEL (reference sequence). This CDR3 has 17 residues. CDR3 nucleotide sequence: TGTGCCAGCAGCAGAGAACCCTGGGGGGGAGGGCCAGATACGCAGTATTTT. This encodes CASSREPWGGGPDTQYF.

This chain joins TRBV5-5 and TRBJ2-2; D unresolved. The CDR3 sequence is 14 residues long. Germline CDR1 SGHKS, CDR2 YYEKEE (reference sequence). V lost 6 bases to trimming and J lost 5 bases, with 14 bases between them. CDR3 sequence reads: CASTPVVGTGELFF. CDR3 coding DNA: TGTGCCAGCACCCCCGTTGTGGGAACCGGGGAGCTGTTTTTT.

For the CDR3, the DNA is TGTGCCAGCAGCCCTGACCTGCGGGGGTTGGGCGAGCAGTACTTC. Translation: CASSPDLRGLGEQYF. The chain links TRBV7-2 to TRBJ2-7; TRBD2 matches at 7 bases. V was pared by 5 bases and J by 6 bases, with 13 bases of the junction left unmatched. The CDR3 extends over 15 amino acids. From germline, CDR1 is SGHTA and CDR2 FQGNSA. The complete variable domain, with remaining parts taken from reference TRBV7-2 and TRBJ2-7, reads GAGVSQSPSNKVTEKGKDVELRCDPISGHTALYWYRQSLGQGLEFLIYFQGNSAPDKSGLPSDRFSAERTGGSVSTLTIQRTQQEDSAVYLCASSPDLRGLGEQYFGPGTRLTVT.

This clonotype has ten or more counts. The chain uses TRBV5-5 and TRBJ2-1; D is ambiguous. CDR1 and CDR2 (germline): SGHKS, YYEKEE (reference sequence). The CDR3 consists of 13 residues. Trimming removed 3 bases from V and 1 base from J, with 5 bases in between. CDR3 amino acids: CASSSDSYNEQFF. The DNA of the CDR3 is TGTGCCAGCAGCTCCGATTCCTACAATGAGCAGTTCTTC.

The CDR3 DNA follows: TGTGCCAGCAGCTTTGCCAGACCCGTCCCCTTCACAGATACGCAGTATTTT. It is translated as CASSFARPVPFTDTQYF. The chain links TRBV11-1 to TRBJ2-3; D gene uncertain. Germline lookup yields CDR1 SGHAT and CDR2 FQDESV (reference sequence). Deletions cut 3 bases from V and 2 bases from J, with 18 bases between. The CDR3 totals 17 residues.

This rearrangement joins TRBV7-2 to TRBJ1-3, with D possibly TRBD1 on 6 matching bases. The length of the CDR3 is 15 residues. Germline values: CDR1 SGHTA, CDR2 FQGNSA. V was shortened by 2 bases and J by 4 bases, with 12 bases between the two germline ends. The CDR3 here is CASSLIGGTGNTIYF. The CDR3 DNA is TGTGCCAGCAGCTTAATTGGGGGCACAGGAAACACCATATATTTT.

This clonotype was recorded many times. The chain is built from TRBV6-2 or TRBV6-3 and TRBJ1-5; 7 positions match TRBD1. The CDR3 runs to 12 residues. V gave up 8 bases and J gave up 6 bases; unmatched junction bases: 4. Per germline, CDR1 MNHEY and CDR2 SVGEGT. CDR3 residues: CASADRVQPQHF. The CDR3 coding sequence is TGTGCCAGCGCAGACAGGGTTCAGCCCCAGCATTTT.

In this sample, this clonotype turned up a few times. V gene TRBV20-1 combines with J gene TRBJ2-7; D is possibly TRBD1 or TRBD2 (6 bases each). Trimming took off 2 bases at V and 4 bases at J, with 18 bases between the two ends. The CDR3 extends over 15 amino acids. CDR1 is DFQATT, CDR2 SNEGSKA, per germline (reference sequence). The CDR3, as DNA: TGCAGTGCTAGAAACGGCCGGGGGCCTGCATACGAGCAGTACTTC. Translated: CSARNGRGPAYEQYF.

This chain links TRBV11-2 with TRBJ2-5; weak D call: TRBD2 (7 bases). The CDR3 is made up of 15 amino acids. Trimming stripped 6 bases from V and 5 bases from J, with 19 bases between. Germline V lookup: CDR1 SGHAT, CDR2 FQNNGV. The CDR3 protein is CASSRGFGGLETQYF. The CDR3 region has the DNA TGTGCCAGCAGTAGGGGGTTCGGGGGGCTGGAGACCCAGTACTTC.

This clonotype was detected a few times. The V gene is TRBV18, the J gene TRBJ1-2; no reliable D call. CDR1 and CDR2 (germline): KGHSH, LQKENI. The CDR3 contains 13 residues. V lost 2 bases to trimming and J lost 2 bases, with 6 bases between them. CDR3 coding DNA: TGTGCCAGCTCACCAAGGGAGAACTATGGCTACACCTTC. Protein sequence: CASSPRENYGYTF.

The gene calls are TRBV20-1 and TRBJ2-7; 7 bases map to TRBD1. CDR1 DFQATT and CDR2 SNEGSKA come from the germline V gene (reference sequence). CDR3 size: 11 residues. V gave up 6 bases and J gave up 9 bases; unmatched junction bases: 8. The CDR3 reads CSAETGDAQYF. Written as DNA, the CDR3 is TGCAGTGCGGAAACAGGGGACGCGCAGTACTTC.

The chain has TRBV18 and TRBJ2-1; 15 bases match TRBD2. V lost 3 bases, J lost 9 bases, and 6 bases stayed unmatched. Germline lookup yields CDR1 KGHSH and CDR2 LQKENI. The CDR3 sequence is 16 residues long. The CDR3 sequence is CASSPGTSGRIGEQFF. The CDR3 DNA reads TGTGCCAGCTCACCGGGGACTAGCGGGAGGATTGGTGAGCAGTTCTTC.

The chain recombines TRBV14 with TRBJ2-1; D is possibly TRBD1 or TRBD2 (5 bases each). The CDR3 covers 14 residues. The germline gives CDR1 SGHDN, CDR2 FVKESK. Trimming took off 2 bases at V and 9 bases at J, with 14 bases between the two ends. The CDR3 DNA reads as TGTGCCAGCAGCCAACCGGGACCAAGGAGTGAGCAGTTCTTC. This codes for CASSQPGPRSEQFF.

The rearrangement joins TRBV12-3 or TRBV12-4 to TRBJ2-7; the D gene is possibly TRBD1 (5 bases). The CDR3 has 13 residues. V shed 6 bases and J shed 1 base, with 10 bases lying between them. The DNA for the CDR3 is TGTGCCAGCAGGACAGAAACTTCCTACGAGCAGTACTTC. Its protein is CASRTETSYEQYF.

The CDR3 loop reads CASSVAMRREDKETQYF. The CDR3 DNA is TGTGCCAGCAGCGTAGCTATGCGGCGGGAGGACAAAGAGACCCAGTACTTC. This chain connects TRBV9 to TRBJ2-5; TRBD2 agrees at 8 bases. In germline, CDR1 is SGDLS, CDR2 YYNGEE. The length of the CDR3 is 17 residues. Trimming took 0 bases from V and 3 from J; bases not matched to a gene: 10.